This is a list of T cell receptor beta chains from one sample in a study of blood T cell repertoires in COVID-19. Sequencing was performed with immunoSEQ multiplex PCR; in TCRdb, only in-frame clones are kept and a portion is missing. The repertoire holds 100,000 to 150,000 clones, more than 65% seen once, with approximately 2.1% in the top ten. The specimen was peripheral blood. The receptor source for this set is an older woman with acute or convalescent COVID-19. CDR3s include the opening cysteine and the closing phenylalanine or tryptophan. The order of the fields is V gene, D gene, J gene, clone size, CDR3 protein, CDR3 DNA. D genes are given only for firm matches. Size is omitted from some rows. Given values are once, few, many or a class for expanded clones.

v_gene: TRBV7-6; d_gene: TRBD2; j_gene: TRBJ2-5; abundance: few; CDR3aa: CASSLLAGGQETQYF; CDR3nt: TGTGCCAGCAGCTTGCTAGCGGGGGGCCAAGAGACCCAGTACTTC
v_gene: TRBV5-1; d_gene: NA; j_gene: TRBJ1-4; abundance: NA; CDR3aa: CASSAGFTNEKLFF; CDR3nt: TGCGCCAGCAGCGCGGGGTTTACTAATGAAAAACTGTTTTTT
v_gene: TRBV19; d_gene: NA; j_gene: TRBJ1-1; abundance: few; CDR3aa: CASSLIFGLAHAEAFF; CDR3nt: TGTGCCAGTAGTCTTATCTTTGGACTCGCCCACGCTGAAGCTTTCTTT
v_gene: TRBV9; d_gene: TRBD1; j_gene: TRBJ2-7; abundance: NA; CDR3aa: CASSVGQGLEQYF; CDR3nt: TGTGCCAGCAGCGTCGGACAGGGCCTCGAGCAGTACTTC
v_gene: TRBV29-1; d_gene: NA; j_gene: TRBJ2-7; abundance: NA; CDR3aa: CSVAVSYEQYF; CDR3nt: TGCAGCGTTGCAGTTTCCTACGAGCAGTACTTC
v_gene: TRBV12-3/TRBV12-4; d_gene: NA; j_gene: TRBJ2-1; abundance: once; CDR3aa: CASTRGSYNEQFF; CDR3nt: TGTGCCAGCACCCGTGGGAGCTACAATGAGCAGTTCTTC
v_gene: TRBV6-5; d_gene: TRBD1; j_gene: TRBJ1-6; abundance: NA; CDR3aa: CASSPRTGSNSPLHF; CDR3nt: TGTGCCAGCAGTCCACGGACAGGGTCGAATTCACCCCTCCACTTT
v_gene: TRBV6-2/TRBV6-3; d_gene: TRBD1; j_gene: TRBJ2-4; abundance: NA; CDR3aa: CASSYSSQQGAAKNIQYF; CDR3nt: TGTGCCAGCAGTTACTCGAGCCAACAGGGGGCGGCCAAAAACATTCAGTACTTC
v_gene: TRBV19; d_gene: NA; j_gene: TRBJ2-7; abundance: NA; CDR3aa: CASSILFGNEQYF; CDR3nt: TGTGCCAGTAGTATTTTGTTCGGGAACGAGCAGTACTTC
v_gene: TRBV7-2; d_gene: NA; j_gene: TRBJ1-5; abundance: once; CDR3aa: CASSFKGGEGQPQHF; CDR3nt: TGTGCCAGCAGCTTCAAGGGAGGGGAGGGTCAGCCCCAGCATTTT
v_gene: TRBV7-8; d_gene: TRBD2; j_gene: TRBJ2-1; abundance: NA; CDR3aa: CASSTDRVGLAGNQFF; CDR3nt: TGTGCCAGCAGCACGGACAGGGTGGGACTAGCGGGGAATCAGTTCTTC
v_gene: TRBV6-5; d_gene: TRBD2; j_gene: TRBJ2-5; abundance: NA; CDR3aa: CASSYSPGAGAQYF; CDR3nt: TGTGCCAGCAGTTACTCCCCCGGTGCGGGGGCCCAGTACTTC
v_gene: TRBV16; d_gene: TRBD2; j_gene: TRBJ2-2; abundance: NA; CDR3aa: CASSRRQGLAGITGELFF; CDR3nt: TGTGCCAGCAGCCGCCGACAGGGACTAGCGGGGATCACCGGGGAGCTGTTTTTT
v_gene: TRBV18; d_gene: NA; j_gene: TRBJ1-5; abundance: NA; CDR3aa: CASSPQPAEPQHF; CDR3nt: TGTGCCAGCTCACCACAGCCCGCCGAGCCCCAGCATTTT
v_gene: TRBV9; d_gene: NA; j_gene: TRBJ1-5; abundance: NA; CDR3aa: CASSVGDTPPQHF; CDR3nt: TGTGCCAGCAGCGTAGGAGATACCCCGCCCCAGCATTTT
v_gene: TRBV10-3; d_gene: NA; j_gene: TRBJ2-5; abundance: NA; CDR3aa: CAISEAGGAGETQYF; CDR3nt: TGTGCCATCAGTGAGGCTGGGGGGGCCGGGGAGACCCAGTACTTC
v_gene: TRBV6-5; d_gene: TRBD2; j_gene: TRBJ2-5; abundance: NA; CDR3aa: CASSYTLLAAQETQYF; CDR3nt: TGTGCCAGCAGTTACACCCTACTAGCGGCCCAAGAGACCCAGTACTTC
v_gene: TRBV5-6; d_gene: NA; j_gene: TRBJ2-1; abundance: NA; CDR3aa: CASSLASGQGIHSEFF; CDR3nt: TGTGCCAGCAGCTTGGCCTCAGGTCAGGGCATTCACTCCGAGTTCTTC
v_gene: TRBV2; d_gene: TRBD1; j_gene: TRBJ1-4; abundance: NA; CDR3aa: CASSRDRFATNEKLFF; CDR3nt: TGTGCCAGCAGCCGGGACAGATTTGCAACTAATGAAAAACTGTTTTTT
v_gene: TRBV6-5; d_gene: NA; j_gene: TRBJ2-7; abundance: NA; CDR3aa: CASSSGSILLYEQYF; CDR3nt: TGTGCCAGCAGTTCGGGGAGTATACTGCTCTACGAGCAGTACTTC
v_gene: TRBV7-2; d_gene: NA; j_gene: TRBJ2-3; abundance: once; CDR3aa: CASSSSFGADTQYF; CDR3nt: TGTGCCAGCAGCTCCTCCTTCGGGGCAGATACGCAGTATTTT
v_gene: TRBV28; d_gene: NA; j_gene: TRBJ1-3; abundance: NA; CDR3aa: CASVPGVISGNTIYF; CDR3nt: TGTGCCAGCGTCCCCGGGGTAATCTCTGGAAACACCATATATTTT
v_gene: TRBV19; d_gene: NA; j_gene: TRBJ2-4; abundance: NA; CDR3aa: CASSIDPRGNIQYF; CDR3nt: TGTGCCAGTAGTATAGACCCTAGGGGGAACATTCAGTACTTC
v_gene: TRBV30; d_gene: TRBD2; j_gene: TRBJ2-3; abundance: NA; CDR3aa: CAWAWGSGSLNTQYF; CDR3nt: TGTGCCTGGGCCTGGGGTAGCGGGAGCTTAAATACGCAGTATTTT
v_gene: TRBV9; d_gene: NA; j_gene: TRBJ2-1; abundance: once; CDR3aa: CASSVTTSRSEQFF; CDR3nt: TGTGCCAGCAGCGTAACGACTTCCCGCTCGGAGCAGTTCTTC
v_gene: TRBV9; d_gene: TRBD1; j_gene: TRBJ2-4; abundance: few; CDR3aa: CASSVTTGGEDIQYF; CDR3nt: TGTGCCAGCAGCGTAACTACAGGGGGAGAGGACATTCAGTACTTC